The 13 T cell receptor beta chains below come from one sample, sequenced in a study of T cell responses to AZD1222 COVID-19 vaccine. Assay: immunoSEQ multiplex PCR; the TCRdb copy retains only in-frame clones and omits some. The sample consists of approximately 160,000 clones, less than 95% of them appearing once. The sample was peripheral blood, taken on day 0 of AZD1222 vaccination. These receptors came from an adult in good health.

This chain uses TRBV6-1 with TRBJ2-7, with a possible D match to TRBD2 (5 bases). CDR3 length: 15 residues. CDR1 MNHNS and CDR2 SASEGT come from the germline V gene. With 3 bases removed from V and 2 bases from J, the gap between germline ends came to 14 bases. CDR3 amino acids: CASSELVGAAYEQYF. The CDR3 bases are TGTGCCAGCAGTGAGTTAGTGGGAGCCGCCTACGAGCAGTACTTC.

V gene TRBV21-1 combines with J gene TRBJ1-6; TRBD1 is the table's D call, not checked against the DNA. TRBV21-1 is marked as a pseudogene. This CDR3 contains 16 residues. The CDR3 sequence: CANSTGYSSYNSPLHF. CDR3 nucleotide sequence: TGTGCCAACTCCACAGGGTACAGCTCCTATAATTCACCCCTCCACTTT.

This clone has a single count. This sequence joins TRBV3-1 (or the pseudogene TRBV3-2) and TRBJ1-3; a possible D gene is TRBD1 (5 bases). In germline, CDR1 is LGHDT, CDR2 YNNKEL (reference sequence). Between the trimmed V and J ends, which lost 4 bases and 2 bases, there was a span of 27 bases. The CDR3 has 20 amino acids. CDR3 amino acids: CASSPLPLEGRPLAGNTIYF. CDR3 in DNA: TGTGCCAGCAGCCCTCTCCCACTAGAGGGGAGACCTCTGGCTGGAAACACCATATATTTT.

This sequence joins TRBV3-1 (or the pseudogene TRBV3-2) and TRBJ2-7; D not resolved. V lost 4 bases and J lost 4, with 5 bases in between. The CDR3 has 11 residues. The germline V gene has CDR1 LGHDT and CDR2 YNNKEL (reference sequence). The CDR3 reads CASSLGYEQYF. The CDR3 DNA reads as TGTGCCAGCAGCCTGGGATACGAGCAGTACTTC.

V usage is TRBV6-2 or TRBV6-3 and J usage is TRBJ2-7; a weak D match, TRBD2 (6 bases). CDR3 length equals 16 residues. V lost 3 bases to trimming and J lost 2 bases, with 17 bases between them. Germline CDR1 and CDR2: MNHEY and SVGEGT. DNA for the CDR3: TGTGCCAGCAGTTATTCAGCAGCCGGGAGCGCCTACGAGCAGTACTTC. This encodes CASSYSAAGSAYEQYF.

The CDR3 nucleotides read TGCGCCAGCAGCTTGGGGGGAGACGACACTGAAGCTTTCTTT. Protein: CASSLGGDDTEAFF. The rearrangement links TRBV5-1 to TRBJ1-1, with D unclear. CDR1 is SGHRS and CDR2 is YFSETQ in the germline V gene. The ends were cut back, 0 bases at V and 3 bases at J, with 9 bases in the middle. This CDR3 is 14 amino acids long.

This chain links TRBV6-5 with TRBJ1-2, with a possible D match to TRBD1 (5 bases). There are 13 residues in the CDR3. CDR1 is MNHEY and CDR2 is SVGAGI in the germline V gene. Trimming shortened V by 6 bases and J by 5 bases, and 13 bases separated the two germline ends. The CDR3 DNA follows: TGTGCCAGCAGAGACAGTGCGATTTATGGCTACACCTTC. Its translation is CASRDSAIYGYTF.

This chain uses TRBV7-8 with TRBJ1-2; no firm D call. This CDR3 region has 14 residues. Germline assignment: CDR1 SGHVS and CDR2 FQNEAQ. Trimming left V 5 bases short and J 1 base short, with 11 bases between. The CDR3 reads CASSLTENNYGYTF. The DNA of the CDR3 is TGTGCCAGCAGCCTGACGGAGAATAACTATGGCTACACCTTC.

The sample holds one count of this clone. The CDR3 reads CATSRIQGPNEKLFF. The CDR3 DNA reads as TGTGCCACCAGCAGAATACAGGGTCCGAATGAAAAACTGTTTTTT. The chain is built from TRBV15 and TRBJ1-4, with TRBD1 as a possible D gene (6 bases). Trimming took off 2 bases at V and 5 bases at J, with 12 bases between the two ends. The CDR3 totals 15 residues. Germline V lookup: CDR1 LNHNV, CDR2 YYDKDF (reference sequence).

This sequence joins TRBV20-1 and TRBJ2-7, with 7 bases lining up with TRBD1. The CDR3 consists of 11 residues. Germline V gives CDR1 DFQATT, CDR2 SNEGSKA (reference sequence). CDR3 in amino acids: CKGQEEGEQYF. CDR3 DNA sequence: TGCAAAGGACAGGAAGAGGGCGAGCAGTACTTC.

CDR3 nucleotide sequence: TGTGCCAGCAGACAATCGACAGGGCGCACTGAAGCTTTCTTT. Translated, it gives CASRQSTGRTEAFF. V and J are TRBV5-4 and TRBJ1-1; 7 nucleotides align to TRBD1. This CDR3 region has 14 residues. Trimming took 5 bases from V and 4 from J; bases not matched to a gene: 8. The germline gives CDR1 SGHNT, CDR2 YYREEE (reference sequence).

The CDR3 loop is CASSQEGHSGANVLTF. The DNA of the CDR3 is TGCGCCAGCAGCCAAGAAGGACATTCAGGGGCCAACGTCCTGACTTTC. The gene calls are TRBV4-1 and TRBJ2-6; a weak D match, TRBD1 (5 bases). There are 16 residues in the CDR3. Looked up from germline, CDR1 is MGHRA and CDR2 is YSYEKL. With 0 bases removed from V and 4 bases from J, the gap between germline ends came to 10 bases.

V and J are TRBV24-1 and TRBJ2-3, with unresolved D. With 4 bases removed from V and 1 base from J, the gap between germline ends came to 11 bases. Germline loops: CDR1 KGHDR, CDR2 SFDVKD. This CDR3 spans 15 amino acids. CDR3 DNA sequence: TGTGCCACCAGTGAAGCCTTCACTGGCACAGATACGCAGTATTTT. The encoded protein is CATSEAFTGTDTQYF.